This TCR beta chain was documented in a study of blood T cell repertoires in COVID-19. Across the study: Donors in the United States, Italy and Spain gave samples during acute or convalescent COVID-19.

The V end lost 0 bases, the J end lost 2 bases, and 8 bases lay between the germline ends. The CDR3 runs to 14 residues. In germline, CDR1 is SGHRS, CDR2 YFSETQ. Self-reported history from a screening survey and questionnaire set each donor's cohort. Profiled with immunoSEQ multiplex PCR; TCRdb holds only in-frame clones, not every one. The data hold some 250,000 clones, with approximately 91% observed a single time. The chain joins TRBV5-1 to TRBJ2-5; TRBD2 might be the D (6 bases). The sample comprised PBMCs or T cells enriched from blood (not recorded which). This TCR came from a woman aged 40 to 49 with acute COVID-19. The chain's CDR3 is CASSLGGTQETQYF. CDR3 DNA: TGCGCCAGCAGCTTGGGCGGGACTCAAGAGACCCAGTACTTC.